This T cell receptor (beta chain) was found in a study of CD8 T cells in ankylosing spondylitis. Study-level results: What seemed typical of ankylosing spondylitis blood was a TCR beta motif built from roughly eight highly homologous variants.

One entry per CDR3 protein results from TCRdb running MiXCR on the 5' RACE reads. Among 800,000 to 900,000 distinct CDR3 sequences listed, approximately 12% were seen once. This clonotype has more than one count but fewer than ten. Its antigen is as yet unknown. The germline gives CDR1 SGHKS, CDR2 YYEKEE (reference sequence). The V end lost 3 bases, the J end lost 7 bases, and 14 bases lay between the germline ends. This CDR3 has 14 residues. The rearrangement links TRBV5-5 to TRBJ1-5, with D perhaps matching TRBD1 (6 bases). The source of this sequence is a male donor with ankylosing spondylitis. The sample comprised blood, either unsorted or a sorted T cell fraction (not recorded which). The CDR3 DNA reads as TGTGCCAGCAGCTACAGGGAGTTGCGCCAGCCCCAGCATTTT. Translated, it gives CASSYRELRQPQHF.